This T cell receptor beta chain was captured by sequencing in a study of T cell responses to AZD1222 COVID-19 vaccine. Produced via immunoSEQ multiplex PCR; TCRdb's table is partial and in-frame only. Of about 200,000 clones listed, around 94% are singletons. V was pared by 0 bases and J by 4 bases, with 6 bases between. The CDR3 is 13 residues long. Germline-derived CDR1 and CDR2 are SGHDN and FVKESK. The sample consisted of peripheral blood, taken 28 days after the second dose of the MenACWY control vaccine. The gene calls are TRBV14 and TRBJ1-2; D ambiguous. The source is an adult who received the MenACWY meningococcal vaccine as a control. CDR3 protein: CASSQDLSYGYTF. The DNA of the CDR3 is TGTGCCAGCAGCCAAGACCTTAGCTATGGCTACACCTTC.